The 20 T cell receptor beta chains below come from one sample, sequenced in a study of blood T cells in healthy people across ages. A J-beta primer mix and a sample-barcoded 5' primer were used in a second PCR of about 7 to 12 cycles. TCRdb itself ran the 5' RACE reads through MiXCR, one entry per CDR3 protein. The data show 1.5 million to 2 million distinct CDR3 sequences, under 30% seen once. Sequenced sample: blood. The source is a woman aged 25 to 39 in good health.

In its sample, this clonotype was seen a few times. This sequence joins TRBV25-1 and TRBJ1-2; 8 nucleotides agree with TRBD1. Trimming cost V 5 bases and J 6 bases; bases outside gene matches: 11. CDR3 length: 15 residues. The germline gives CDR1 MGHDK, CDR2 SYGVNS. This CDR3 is CASSKRDRMYDGYTF. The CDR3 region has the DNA TGTGCCAGCAGTAAAAGGGACAGGATGTACGATGGCTACACCTTC.

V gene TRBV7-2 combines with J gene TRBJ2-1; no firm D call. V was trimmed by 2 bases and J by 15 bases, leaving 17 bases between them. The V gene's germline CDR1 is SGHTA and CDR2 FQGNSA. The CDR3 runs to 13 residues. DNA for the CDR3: TGTGCCAGCAGCTTAAAGATGGAGACATCCTGGTTCTTC. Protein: CASSLKMETSWFF.

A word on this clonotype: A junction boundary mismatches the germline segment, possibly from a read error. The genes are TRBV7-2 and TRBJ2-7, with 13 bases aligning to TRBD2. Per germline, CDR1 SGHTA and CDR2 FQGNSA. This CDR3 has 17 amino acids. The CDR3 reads CASSIAGTSGTSYEQYF. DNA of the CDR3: TGTGCCAGCAGCATAGCCGGGACTAGCGGGACCTCCTACGAGCAGTACTTC. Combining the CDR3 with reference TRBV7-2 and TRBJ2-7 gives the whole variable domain GAGVSQSPSNKVTEKGKDVELRCDPISGHTALYWYRQSLGQGLEFLIYFQGNSAPDKSGLPSDRFSAERTGGSVSTLTIQRTQQEDSAVYLCASSIAGTSGTSYEQYFGPGTRLTVT.

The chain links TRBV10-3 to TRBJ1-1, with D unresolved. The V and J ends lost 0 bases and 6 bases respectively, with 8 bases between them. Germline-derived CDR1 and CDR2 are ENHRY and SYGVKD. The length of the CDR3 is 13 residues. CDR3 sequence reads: CAISESGQAEAFF. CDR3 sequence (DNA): TGTGCCATCAGTGAGTCAGGGCAGGCTGAAGCTTTCTTT.

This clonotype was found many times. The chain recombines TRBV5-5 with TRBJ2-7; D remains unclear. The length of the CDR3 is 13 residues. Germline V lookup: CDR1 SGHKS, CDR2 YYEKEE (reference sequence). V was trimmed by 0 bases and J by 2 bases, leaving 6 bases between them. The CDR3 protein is CASSLEQPYEQYF. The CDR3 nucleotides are TGTGCCAGCAGCTTGGAACAGCCCTACGAGCAGTACTTC.

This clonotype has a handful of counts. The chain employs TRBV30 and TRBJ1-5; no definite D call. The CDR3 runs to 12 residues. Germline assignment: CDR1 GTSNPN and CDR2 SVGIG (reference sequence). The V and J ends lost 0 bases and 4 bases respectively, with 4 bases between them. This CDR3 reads CAWSVPNQPQHF. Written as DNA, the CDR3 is TGTGCCTGGAGTGTACCGAATCAGCCCCAGCATTTT.

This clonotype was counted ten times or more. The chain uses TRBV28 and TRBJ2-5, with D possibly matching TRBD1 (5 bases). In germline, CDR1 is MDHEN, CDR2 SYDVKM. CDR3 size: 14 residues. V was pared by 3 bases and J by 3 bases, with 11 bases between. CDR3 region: CASSLIAREETQYF. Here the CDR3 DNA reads TGTGCCAGCAGTTTGATAGCCAGGGAAGAGACCCAGTACTTC.

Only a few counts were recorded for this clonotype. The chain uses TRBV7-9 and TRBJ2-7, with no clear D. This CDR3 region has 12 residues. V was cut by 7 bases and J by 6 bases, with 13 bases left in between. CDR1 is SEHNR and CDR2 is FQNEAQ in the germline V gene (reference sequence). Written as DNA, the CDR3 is TGTGCCAGCATCTCATCGGCGTGCGAGCAGTACTTC. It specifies CASISSACEQYF.

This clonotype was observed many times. The CDR3 is CASGTAYEQYF. For the CDR3, the DNA is TGTGCCAGCGGGACAGCCTACGAGCAGTACTTC. This chain joins TRBV7-9 and TRBJ2-7; 7 nucleotides align to TRBD1. The V and J ends lost 8 bases and 2 bases, in that order; junction bases with no gene match: 0. There are 11 residues in the CDR3. Germline values: CDR1 SEHNR, CDR2 FQNEAQ (reference sequence).

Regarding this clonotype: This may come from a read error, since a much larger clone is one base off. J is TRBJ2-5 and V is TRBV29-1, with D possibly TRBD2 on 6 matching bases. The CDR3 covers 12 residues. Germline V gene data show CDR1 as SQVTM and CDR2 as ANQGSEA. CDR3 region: CGEGPLGGTQYF. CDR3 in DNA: TGCGGCGAGGGCCCACTCGGGGGGACCCAGTACTTC.

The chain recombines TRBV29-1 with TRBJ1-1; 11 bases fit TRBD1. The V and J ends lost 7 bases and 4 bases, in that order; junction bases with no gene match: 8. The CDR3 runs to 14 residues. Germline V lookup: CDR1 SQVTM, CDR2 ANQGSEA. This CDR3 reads CSGGQGAISTEAFF. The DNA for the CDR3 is TGCAGCGGCGGACAGGGGGCGATTAGCACTGAAGCTTTCTTT.

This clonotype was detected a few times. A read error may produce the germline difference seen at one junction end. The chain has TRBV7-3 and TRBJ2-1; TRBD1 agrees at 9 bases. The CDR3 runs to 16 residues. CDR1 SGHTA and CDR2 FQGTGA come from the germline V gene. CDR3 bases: TGTGCCAGCAGCTTAATGGGGACAGGGACCTACAATGGGCAGTTCTTC. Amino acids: CASSLMGTGTYNGQFF. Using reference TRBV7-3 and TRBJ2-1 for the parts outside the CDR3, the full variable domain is GAGVSQTPSNKVTEKGKYVELRCDPISGHTALYWYRQSLGQGPEFLIYFQGTGAADDSGLPNDRFFAVRPEGSVSTLKIQRTERGDSAVYLCASSLMGTGTYNGQFFGPGTRLTVL.

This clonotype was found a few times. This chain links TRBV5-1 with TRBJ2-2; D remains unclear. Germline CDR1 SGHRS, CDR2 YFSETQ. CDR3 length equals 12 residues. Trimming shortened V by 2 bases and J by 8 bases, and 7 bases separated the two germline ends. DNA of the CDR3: TGCGCCAGCAGCTTTAAAAGGGGGGAGCTGTTTTTT. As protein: CASSFKRGELFF.

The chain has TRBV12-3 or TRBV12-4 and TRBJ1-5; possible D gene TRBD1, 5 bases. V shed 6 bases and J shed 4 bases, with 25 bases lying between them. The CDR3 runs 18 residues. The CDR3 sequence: CASSKSRDSGVGNQPQHF. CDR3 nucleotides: TGTGCCAGCAGCAAATCCCGGGACTCGGGGGTAGGGAATCAGCCCCAGCATTTT.

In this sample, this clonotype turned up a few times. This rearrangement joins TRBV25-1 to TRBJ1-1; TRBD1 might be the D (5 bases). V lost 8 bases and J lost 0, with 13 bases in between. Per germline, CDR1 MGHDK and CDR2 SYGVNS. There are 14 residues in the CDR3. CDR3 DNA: TGTGCCAGCTCCCGCCCGGGGGTGAACACTGAAGCTTTCTTT. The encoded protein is CASSRPGVNTEAFF. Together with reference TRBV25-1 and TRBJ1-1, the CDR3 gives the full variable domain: EADIYQTPRYLVIGTGKKITLECSQTMGHDKMYWYQQDPGMELHLIHYSYGVNSTEKGDLSSESTVSRIRTEHFPLTLESARPSHTSQYLCASSRPGVNTEAFFGQGTRLTVV.

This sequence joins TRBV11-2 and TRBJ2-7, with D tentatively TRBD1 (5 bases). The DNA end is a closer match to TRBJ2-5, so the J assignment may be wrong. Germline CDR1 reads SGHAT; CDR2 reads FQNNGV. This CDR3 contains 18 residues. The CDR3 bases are TGTGCCAGCAGCTGGCCCCGGACAAGGAAGAGTCGGAAAGAGACCCAGTACTTC. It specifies CASSWPRTRKSRKETQYF.

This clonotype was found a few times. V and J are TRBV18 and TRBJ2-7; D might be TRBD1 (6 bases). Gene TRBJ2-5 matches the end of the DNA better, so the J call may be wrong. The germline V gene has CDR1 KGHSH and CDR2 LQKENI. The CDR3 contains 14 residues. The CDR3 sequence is CASSSQGDVETQYF. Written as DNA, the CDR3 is TGTGCCAGCTCATCACAGGGTGACGTCGAGACCCAGTACTTC.

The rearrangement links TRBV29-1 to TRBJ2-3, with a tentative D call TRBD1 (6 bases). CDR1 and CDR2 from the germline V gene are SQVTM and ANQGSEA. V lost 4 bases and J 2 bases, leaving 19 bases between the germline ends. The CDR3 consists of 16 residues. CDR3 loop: CSVVGTQGFFTDTQYF. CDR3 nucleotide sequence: TGCAGCGTTGTCGGTACACAGGGATTTTTCACAGATACGCAGTATTTT.

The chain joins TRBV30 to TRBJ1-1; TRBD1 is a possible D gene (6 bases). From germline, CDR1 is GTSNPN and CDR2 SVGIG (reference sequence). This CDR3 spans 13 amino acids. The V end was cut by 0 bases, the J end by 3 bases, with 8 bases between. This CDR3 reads CAWSVGAHTEAFF. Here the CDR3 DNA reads TGTGCCTGGAGTGTGGGGGCACACACTGAAGCTTTCTTT.

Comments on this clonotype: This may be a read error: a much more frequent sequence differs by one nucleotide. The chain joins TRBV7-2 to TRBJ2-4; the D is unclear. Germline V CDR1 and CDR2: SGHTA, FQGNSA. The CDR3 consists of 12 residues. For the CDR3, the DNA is TGTGCCAGCAGCCCCATGGGTAACATTCAGGACTTC. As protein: CASSPMGNIQDF.